This TCR beta chain came from a study of T cell responses to AZD1222 COVID-19 vaccine. The study's findings and limits: There were mostly white British donors and more females than males, and clonal diversity was possibly underestimated. Targeting of unmutated variant regions was reportedly seen in nearly half of spike-specific TCRs. Spike-specific TCR breadth and depth grew following two AZD1222 doses.

Sequencing was performed with immunoSEQ multiplex PCR; in TCRdb, only in-frame clones are kept and a portion is missing. The sample lists over 70,000 clones, approximately 89% occurring once. The germline V gene encodes CDR1 WSHSY and CDR2 SAAADI. V lost 8 bases and J lost 2; bases outside the gene matches: 14. The CDR3 is made up of 17 amino acids. Whether given at about 4 or about 12 weeks, second doses were pooled. For this clone: What it recognizes is unknown.

Sequences were derived from peripheral blood, sampled 28 days after the second AZD1222 dose. This TCR came from an adult who received the AZD1222 COVID-19 vaccine. The rearrangement uses TRBV10-2 and TRBJ1-5; 8 bases fit TRBD1. DNA for the CDR3: TGCGCCAGCGCCCGGGACAGGACTCTCCTGGGCAATCAGCCCCAGCATTTT. It codes for CASARDRTLLGNQPQHF.